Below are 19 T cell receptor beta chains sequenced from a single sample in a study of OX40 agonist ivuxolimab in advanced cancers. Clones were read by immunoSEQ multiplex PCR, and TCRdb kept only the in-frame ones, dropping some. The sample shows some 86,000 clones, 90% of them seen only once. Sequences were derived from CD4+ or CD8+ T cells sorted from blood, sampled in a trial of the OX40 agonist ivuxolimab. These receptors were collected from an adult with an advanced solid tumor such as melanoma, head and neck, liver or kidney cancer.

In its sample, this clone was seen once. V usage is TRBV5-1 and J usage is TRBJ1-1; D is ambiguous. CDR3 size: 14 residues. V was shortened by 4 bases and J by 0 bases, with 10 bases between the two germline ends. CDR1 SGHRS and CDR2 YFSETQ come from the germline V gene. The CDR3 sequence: CASSVQSLNTEAFF. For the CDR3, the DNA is TGCGCCAGCAGCGTACAGAGCCTGAACACTGAAGCTTTCTTT.

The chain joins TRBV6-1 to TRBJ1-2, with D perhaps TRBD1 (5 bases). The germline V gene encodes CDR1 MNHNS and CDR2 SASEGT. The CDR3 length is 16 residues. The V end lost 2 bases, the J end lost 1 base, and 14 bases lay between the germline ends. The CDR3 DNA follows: TGTGCCAGCAGTGAATCGTTAGGGGAGATTAACTATGGCTACACCTTC. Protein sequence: CASSESLGEINYGYTF.

CDR3 loop: CASSSPTSGVGQPQHF. The CDR3 DNA sequence: TGTGCCAGCAGTTCTCCAACGAGTGGGGTAGGTCAGCCCCAGCATTTT. J is TRBJ1-5 and V is TRBV2; D gene uncertain. The V end was cut by 5 bases, the J end by 6 bases, with 20 bases between. Germline V gene lookup returns CDR1 SNHLY and CDR2 FYNNEI. The CDR3 has 16 residues.

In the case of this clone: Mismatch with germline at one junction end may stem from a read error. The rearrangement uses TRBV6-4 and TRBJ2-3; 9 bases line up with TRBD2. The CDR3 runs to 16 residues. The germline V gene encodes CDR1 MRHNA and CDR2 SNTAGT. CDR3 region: CASSDIAGGTTNTQYF. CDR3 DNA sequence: TGTGCCAGCAGTGACATCGCGGGGGGGACCACAAATACGCAGTATTTT.

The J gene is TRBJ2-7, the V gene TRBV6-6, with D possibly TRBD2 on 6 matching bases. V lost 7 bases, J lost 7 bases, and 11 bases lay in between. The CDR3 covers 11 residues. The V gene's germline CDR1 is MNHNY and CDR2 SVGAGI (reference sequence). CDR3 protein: CASMGGLEQYF. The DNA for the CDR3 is TGTGCCAGCATGGGGGGTTTGGAGCAGTACTTC.

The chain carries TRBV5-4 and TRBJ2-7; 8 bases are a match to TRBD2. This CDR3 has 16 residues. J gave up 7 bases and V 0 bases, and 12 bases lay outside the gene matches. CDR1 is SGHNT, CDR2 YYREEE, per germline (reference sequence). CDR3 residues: CASSLEVAGYAGEQYF. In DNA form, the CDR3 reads TGTGCCAGCAGCTTGGAAGTAGCGGGGTACGCTGGAGAGCAGTACTTC.

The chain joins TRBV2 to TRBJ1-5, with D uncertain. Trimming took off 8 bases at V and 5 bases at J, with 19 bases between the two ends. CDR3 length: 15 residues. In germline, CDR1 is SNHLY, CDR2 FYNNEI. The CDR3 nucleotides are TGTGCCAGCGCCCTTCGTTGGCAGAGTTATCAGCCCCAGCATTTT. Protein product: CASALRWQSYQPQHF. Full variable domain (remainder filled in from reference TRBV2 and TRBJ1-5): EPEVTQTPSHQVTQMGQEVILRCVPISNHLYFYWYRQILGQKVEFLVSFYNNEISEKSEIFDDQFSVERPDGSNFTLKIRSTKLEDSAMYFCASALRWQSYQPQHFGDGTRLSIL.

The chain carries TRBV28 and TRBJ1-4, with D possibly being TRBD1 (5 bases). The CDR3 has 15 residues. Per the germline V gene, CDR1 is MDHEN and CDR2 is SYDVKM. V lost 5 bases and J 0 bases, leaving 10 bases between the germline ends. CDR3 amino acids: CASSRRGATNEKLFF. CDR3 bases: TGTGCCAGCAGTCGGAGGGGAGCAACTAATGAAAAACTGTTTTTT.

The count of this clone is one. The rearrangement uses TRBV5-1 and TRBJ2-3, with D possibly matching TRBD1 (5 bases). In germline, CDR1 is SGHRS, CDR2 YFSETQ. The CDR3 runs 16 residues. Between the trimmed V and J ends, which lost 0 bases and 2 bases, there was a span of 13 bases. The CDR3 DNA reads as TGCGCCAGCAGCTTGGCTCCGCAGGGCTACACAGATACGCAGTATTTT. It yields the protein CASSLAPQGYTDTQYF.

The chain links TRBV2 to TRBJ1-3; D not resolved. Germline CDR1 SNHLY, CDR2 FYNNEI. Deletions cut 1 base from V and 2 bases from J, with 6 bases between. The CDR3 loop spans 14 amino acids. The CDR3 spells CASSEGLPGNTIYF. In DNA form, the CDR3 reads TGTGCCAGCAGTGAAGGTCTTCCTGGAAACACCATATATTTT.

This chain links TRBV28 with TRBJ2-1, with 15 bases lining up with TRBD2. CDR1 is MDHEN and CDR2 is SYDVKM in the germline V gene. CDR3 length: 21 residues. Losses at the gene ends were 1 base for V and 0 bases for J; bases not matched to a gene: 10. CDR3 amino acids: CASSLSYGTSGGSSSYNEQFF. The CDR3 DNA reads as TGTGCCAGCAGTTTATCCTACGGGACTAGCGGGGGGTCAAGCTCCTACAATGAGCAGTTCTTC. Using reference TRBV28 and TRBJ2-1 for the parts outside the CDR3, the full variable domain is DVKVTQSSRYLVKRTGEKVFLECVQDMDHENMFWYRQDPGLGLRLIYFSYDVKMKEKGDIPEGYSVSREKKERFSLILESASTNQTSMYLCASSLSYGTSGGSSSYNEQFFGPGTRLTVL.

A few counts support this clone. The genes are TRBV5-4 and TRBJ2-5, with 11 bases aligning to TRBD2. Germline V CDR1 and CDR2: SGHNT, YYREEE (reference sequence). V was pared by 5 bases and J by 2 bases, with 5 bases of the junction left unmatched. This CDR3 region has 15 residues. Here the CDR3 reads CASSLTSGVQETQYF. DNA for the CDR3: TGTGCCAGCAGTCTGACTAGCGGGGTACAAGAGACCCAGTACTTC.

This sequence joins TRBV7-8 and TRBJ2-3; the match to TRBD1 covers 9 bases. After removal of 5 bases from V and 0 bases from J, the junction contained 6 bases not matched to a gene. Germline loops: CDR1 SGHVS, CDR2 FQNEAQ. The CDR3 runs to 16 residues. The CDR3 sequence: CASSQRGTGSTDTQYF. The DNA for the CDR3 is TGTGCCAGCAGCCAGAGGGGGACAGGGAGCACAGATACGCAGTATTTT.

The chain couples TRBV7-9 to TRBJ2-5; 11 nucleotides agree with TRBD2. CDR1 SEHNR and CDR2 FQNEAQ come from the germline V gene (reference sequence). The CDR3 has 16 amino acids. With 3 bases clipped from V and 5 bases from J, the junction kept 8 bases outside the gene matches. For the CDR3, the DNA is TGTGCCAGCAGCTTGTTCGCTAGCGGGGGGAGTGAGACCCAGTACTTC. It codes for CASSLFASGGSETQYF.

CDR3 loop: CASSLTTEHNTEAFF. The DNA for the CDR3 is TGTGCCAGCAGTTTAACAACAGAACATAACACTGAAGCTTTCTTT. The V call is TRBV27, the J call TRBJ1-1; unclear D gene. V lost 2 bases to trimming and J lost 2 bases, with 12 bases between them. The germline gives CDR1 MNHEY, CDR2 SMNVEV (reference sequence). This CDR3 has 15 amino acids.

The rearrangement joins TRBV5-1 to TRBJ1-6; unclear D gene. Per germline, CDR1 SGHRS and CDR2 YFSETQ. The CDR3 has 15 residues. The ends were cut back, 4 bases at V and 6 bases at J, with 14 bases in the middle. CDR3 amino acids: CASSDQFEVNSPLHF. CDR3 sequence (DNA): TGCGCCAGCAGCGATCAGTTCGAGGTTAATTCACCCCTCCACTTT.

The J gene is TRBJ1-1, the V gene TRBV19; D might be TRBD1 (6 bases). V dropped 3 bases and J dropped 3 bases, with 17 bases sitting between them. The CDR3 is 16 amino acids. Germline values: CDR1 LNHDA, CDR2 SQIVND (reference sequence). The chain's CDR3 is CASSIRATGPHTEAFF. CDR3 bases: TGTGCCAGTAGTATCCGCGCGACAGGCCCTCACACTGAAGCTTTCTTT.

The CDR3 region is CSASRGDGYTF. The DNA for the CDR3 is TGCAGTGCTAGTAGGGGGGATGGCTACACCTTC. The V and J genes are TRBV20-1 and TRBJ1-2, with D maybe TRBD1 (6 bases). The CDR3 loop spans 11 amino acids. V dropped 3 bases and J dropped 6 bases, with 8 bases sitting between them. Germline V gene data show CDR1 as DFQATT and CDR2 as SNEGSKA (reference sequence).

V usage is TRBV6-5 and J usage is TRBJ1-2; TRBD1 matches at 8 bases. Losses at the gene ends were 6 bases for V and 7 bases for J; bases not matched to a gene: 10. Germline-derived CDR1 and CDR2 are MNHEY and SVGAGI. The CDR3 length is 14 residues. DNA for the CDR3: TGTGCCAGCAGCTACGGACAGGGTGTCCCTGGCTACACCTTC. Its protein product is CASSYGQGVPGYTF.